The clone carrying this TCR beta chain was counted only a few times. Antigen specificity is unknown. The sample belongs to a study of T-cell memory formation after mild COVID-19. Notes on the study in general: There was no confirmation that second-wave clones peaking on day 37 were SARS-CoV-2 specific.

Using constant-segment primers, 5'RACE produced TCR alpha and TCR beta cDNA libraries carrying sample barcodes and UMIs. TCRdb re-derived calls from the 5' RACE reads in MiXCR, one entry per CDR3 protein. The sample lists 380,000 or so distinct CDR3 sequences; roughly 14% were seen once. The TCR sequence derives from a man aged 18 to 35 who had mild COVID-19 (a few samples of this study predate the infection). Cell type and time point are not known. Sequenced input: PBMCs or a T cell subset sorted from them (not recorded which).

The CDR3 region has the DNA TGTGCCAGCAGCCAAGATCCGAGCTCCTACAATGAGCAGTTCTTC. This sequence encodes CASSQDPSSYNEQFF. This rearrangement joins TRBV3-1 to TRBJ2-1; D not certain. With 0 bases removed from V and 0 bases from J, the gap between germline ends came to 6 bases. This CDR3 has 15 residues. Per the germline V gene, CDR1 is LGHDT and CDR2 is YNNKEL (reference sequence).